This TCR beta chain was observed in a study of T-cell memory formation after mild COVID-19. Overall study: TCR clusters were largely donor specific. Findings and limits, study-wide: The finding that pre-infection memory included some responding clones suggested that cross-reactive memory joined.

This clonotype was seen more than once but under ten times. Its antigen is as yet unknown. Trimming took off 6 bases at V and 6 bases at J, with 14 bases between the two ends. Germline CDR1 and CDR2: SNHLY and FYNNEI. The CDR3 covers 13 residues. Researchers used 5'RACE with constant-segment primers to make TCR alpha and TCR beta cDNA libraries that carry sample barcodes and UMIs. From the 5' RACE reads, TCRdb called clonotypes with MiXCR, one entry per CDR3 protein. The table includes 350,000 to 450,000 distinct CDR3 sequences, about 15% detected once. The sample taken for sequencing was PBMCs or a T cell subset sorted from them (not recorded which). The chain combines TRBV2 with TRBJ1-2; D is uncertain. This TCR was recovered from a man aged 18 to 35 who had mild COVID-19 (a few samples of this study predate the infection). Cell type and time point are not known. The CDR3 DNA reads TGTGCCAGCAGCGAGTCGAGGTTACATGGCTACACCTTC. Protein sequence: CASSESRLHGYTF.